A selection of T cell receptor beta chains follows, all from one sample in a study of OX40 agonist ivuxolimab in advanced cancers. Produced via immunoSEQ multiplex PCR; TCRdb's table is partial and in-frame only. The table includes 11,000 or so clones, over 65% detected once. The sequenced sample was CD4+ or CD8+ T cells sorted from blood, obtained in a trial of the OX40 agonist ivuxolimab. Receptor source: an adult with an advanced solid tumor such as melanoma, head and neck, liver or kidney cancer. Both conserved end residues are part of each CDR3. A D gene is named only where the DNA matches it firmly. Some rows mark clone size as missing; the rest say once, few, many or name a class of expanded clone.

v_gene: TRBV5-5; abundance: NA; d_gene: NA; j_gene: TRBJ2-7; CDR3aa: CASSLAPGWQGLYEQYF; CDR3nt: TGTGCCAGCAGCTTGGCCCCCGGGTGGCAGGGTCTCTACGAGCAGTACTTC
v_gene: TRBV9; abundance: once; d_gene: NA; j_gene: TRBJ2-7; CDR3aa: CASSVGTQGEQYF; CDR3nt: TGTGCCAGCAGCGTAGGAACCCAGGGCGAGCAGTACTTC
v_gene: TRBV7-6; abundance: NA; d_gene: NA; j_gene: TRBJ1-1; CDR3aa: CASSQGEAVEAFF; CDR3nt: TGTGCCAGCAGCCAAGGTGAGGCAGTAGAAGCTTTCTTT
v_gene: TRBV11-1; abundance: NA; d_gene: TRBD1; j_gene: TRBJ2-7; CDR3aa: CASSLASQGNEQYF; CDR3nt: TGTGCCAGCAGCTTAGCGTCACAGGGGAACGAGCAGTACTTC
v_gene: TRBV7-6; abundance: once; d_gene: TRBD2; j_gene: TRBJ2-1; CDR3aa: CASSLGGGAYEQFF; CDR3nt: TGTGCCAGCAGCTTAGGCGGGGGGGCTTATGAGCAGTTCTTC
v_gene: TRBV27; abundance: NA; d_gene: NA; j_gene: TRBJ1-2; CDR3aa: CASSRLAGTVGGYTF; CDR3nt: TGTGCCAGCAGTCGCTTAGCGGGGACGGTCGGTGGCTACACCTTC
v_gene: TRBV7-9; abundance: NA; d_gene: NA; j_gene: TRBJ2-7; CDR3aa: CASSLDHYGQYF; CDR3nt: TGTGCCAGCAGCTTAGACCACTACGGGCAGTACTTC
v_gene: TRBV6-5; abundance: NA; d_gene: NA; j_gene: TRBJ2-1; CDR3aa: CASLDRSSYNEQFF; CDR3nt: TGTGCCAGCCTTGACAGATCCTCCTACAATGAGCAGTTCTTC
v_gene: TRBV9; abundance: NA; d_gene: TRBD2; j_gene: TRBJ2-5; CDR3aa: CASSVGLAGIQETQYF; CDR3nt: TGTGCCAGCAGCGTAGGACTAGCAGGGATTCAAGAGACCCAGTACTTC
v_gene: TRBV7-9; abundance: NA; d_gene: TRBD1; j_gene: TRBJ2-5; CDR3aa: CASSLVGQGAGETQYF; CDR3nt: TGTGCCAGCAGCTTAGTGGGACAGGGGGCCGGAGAGACCCAGTACTTC
v_gene: TRBV30; abundance: NA; d_gene: NA; j_gene: TRBJ2-2; CDR3aa: CAWTPPTGELFF; CDR3nt: TGTGCCTGGACCCCCCCAACCGGGGAGCTGTTTTTT
v_gene: TRBV2; abundance: NA; d_gene: TRBD2; j_gene: TRBJ2-1; CDR3aa: CASRKTSGSENEQFF; CDR3nt: TGTGCCAGCAGAAAGACTAGCGGGAGTGAGAATGAGCAGTTCTTC
v_gene: TRBV7-9; abundance: NA; d_gene: TRBD2; j_gene: TRBJ2-3; CDR3aa: CASSLPGGSTDTQYF; CDR3nt: TGTGCCAGCAGCTTACCGGGGGGGAGCACAGATACGCAGTATTTT
v_gene: TRBV9; abundance: NA; d_gene: NA; j_gene: TRBJ2-5; CDR3aa: CASSEGGETQYF; CDR3nt: TGTGCCAGCAGCGAAGGGGGAGAGACCCAGTACTTC
v_gene: TRBV19; abundance: NA; d_gene: NA; j_gene: TRBJ2-2; CDR3aa: CASTSGRTSGRFTGELFF; CDR3nt: NA
v_gene: TRBV5-6; abundance: NA; d_gene: NA; j_gene: TRBJ2-1; CDR3aa: CASSRTRPQAIYNEQFF; CDR3nt: TGTGCCAGCAGCCGTACGAGGCCCCAAGCAATTTACAATGAGCAGTTCTTC
v_gene: TRBV9; abundance: NA; d_gene: TRBD1; j_gene: TRBJ1-2; CDR3aa: CASSVADTGDYTF; CDR3nt: TGTGCCAGCAGCGTAGCGGATACAGGGGACTACACCTTC
v_gene: TRBV6-6; abundance: NA; d_gene: NA; j_gene: TRBJ2-5; CDR3aa: CASSYSGRRYQETQYF; CDR3nt: TGTGCCAGCAGTTACTCTGGCAGGAGGTACCAAGAGACCCAGTACTTC
v_gene: TRBV12-5; abundance: NA; d_gene: NA; j_gene: TRBJ2-2; CDR3aa: CASERRELPGELFF; CDR3nt: TGTGCTAGTGAGAGACGAGAACTGCCCGGGGAGCTGTTTTTT
v_gene: TRBV11-2; abundance: NA; d_gene: TRBD2; j_gene: TRBJ2-3; CDR3aa: CATYGGVDTQYF; CDR3nt: TGTGCCACGTATGGGGGGGTGGATACGCAGTATTTT
v_gene: TRBV2; abundance: NA; d_gene: NA; j_gene: TRBJ1-6; CDR3aa: CASSPGRANSPLHF; CDR3nt: TGTGCCAGCAGCCCAGGGAGAGCTAATTCACCCCTCCACTTT
v_gene: TRBV7-3; abundance: medium-sized; d_gene: TRBD1; j_gene: TRBJ1-5; CDR3aa: CASSQTGTGQPQHF; CDR3nt: TGTGCCAGCAGTCAGACAGGGACCGGCCAGCCCCAGCATTTT
v_gene: TRBV5-4; abundance: NA; d_gene: TRBD1; j_gene: TRBJ1-4; CDR3aa: CASSSTGWDEKLFF; CDR3nt: TGTGCCAGCAGCTCGACAGGGTGGGATGAAAAACTGTTTTTT
v_gene: TRBV10-2; abundance: NA; d_gene: TRBD1; j_gene: TRBJ2-7; CDR3aa: CASRAGTGFNEQYF; CDR3nt: TGCGCCAGCAGGGCCGGGACAGGGTTTAACGAGCAGTACTTC
v_gene: TRBV9; abundance: NA; d_gene: NA; j_gene: TRBJ2-1; CDR3aa: CASSVAGESHEQFF; CDR3nt: TGTGCCAGCAGCGTAGCGGGAGAGTCCCATGAGCAGTTCTTC
v_gene: TRBV10-3; abundance: few; d_gene: TRBD2; j_gene: TRBJ2-1; CDR3aa: CAISEEVAGYNEQFF; CDR3nt: TGTGCCATCAGTGAGGAGGTAGCGGGGTACAATGAGCAGTTCTTC
v_gene: TRBV11-3; abundance: NA; d_gene: NA; j_gene: TRBJ1-6; CDR3aa: CASSLEAGFNSPLHF; CDR3nt: TGTGCCAGCAGCTTAGAGGCAGGGTTTAATTCACCCCTCCACTTT
v_gene: TRBV19; abundance: NA; d_gene: NA; j_gene: TRBJ2-2; CDR3aa: CASSMGGLYTGELFF; CDR3nt: TGTGCCAGTAGTATGGGGGGGCTGTACACCGGGGAGCTGTTTTTT
v_gene: TRBV13; abundance: NA; d_gene: NA; j_gene: TRBJ2-5; CDR3aa: CASRFSGQETQYF; CDR3nt: TGTGCCAGCAGATTTAGCGGTCAAGAGACCCAGTACTTC
v_gene: TRBV5-4; abundance: NA; d_gene: NA; j_gene: TRBJ2-1; CDR3aa: CASSFGIPTGNEQFF; CDR3nt: TGTGCCAGCAGCTTTGGTATCCCCACGGGGAATGAGCAGTTCTTC
v_gene: TRBV7-6; abundance: NA; d_gene: TRBD1; j_gene: TRBJ1-6; CDR3aa: CASSSDRGLSPLHF; CDR3nt: TGTGCCAGCAGCTCGGACAGGGGGCTTTCACCCCTCCACTTT
v_gene: TRBV6-1; abundance: NA; d_gene: TRBD2; j_gene: TRBJ2-7; CDR3aa: CASSEVAGGPSYEQYF; CDR3nt: TGTGCCAGCAGTGAAGTGGCGGGAGGCCCCTCCTACGAGCAGTACTTC
v_gene: TRBV6-6; abundance: NA; d_gene: NA; j_gene: TRBJ1-4; CDR3aa: CASRQGLNEKLFF; CDR3nt: TGTGCCAGCAGACAGGGCTTGAATGAAAAACTGTTTTTT
v_gene: TRBV4-2; abundance: NA; d_gene: NA; j_gene: TRBJ2-3; CDR3aa: CASSQDPGSVADTQYF; CDR3nt: TGTGCCAGCAGCCAAGATCCGGGGAGCGTGGCAGATACGCAGTATTTT
v_gene: TRBV15; abundance: NA; d_gene: NA; j_gene: TRBJ1-5; CDR3aa: CATSRDRFNQPQHF; CDR3nt: TGTGCCACCAGCAGAGATCGGTTCAATCAGCCCCAGCATTTT
v_gene: TRBV7-9; abundance: NA; d_gene: NA; j_gene: TRBJ1-1; CDR3aa: CASSLAGTEAFF; CDR3nt: TGTGCCAGCAGCTTAGCTGGCACTGAAGCTTTCTTT
v_gene: TRBV11-3; abundance: NA; d_gene: NA; j_gene: TRBJ1-1; CDR3aa: CASSLAGPEAFF; CDR3nt: TGTGCCAGCAGCTTAGCGGGACCAGAAGCTTTCTTT
v_gene: TRBV5-1; abundance: few; d_gene: NA; j_gene: TRBJ2-5; CDR3aa: CASTPTPGLPAKETQYF; CDR3nt: TGCGCCAGCACCCCGACACCGGGACTTCCGGCAAAAGAGACCCAGTACTTC
v_gene: TRBV15; abundance: NA; d_gene: TRBD1; j_gene: TRBJ2-1; CDR3aa: CATSRPDRGVANEQFF; CDR3nt: TGTGCCACCAGCAGACCTGACAGGGGGGTAGCAAATGAGCAGTTCTTC
v_gene: TRBV7-9; abundance: NA; d_gene: TRBD1; j_gene: TRBJ1-1; CDR3aa: CASSRWDSEAFF; CDR3nt: TGTGCCAGCAGCCGATGGGACAGTGAAGCTTTCTTT
v_gene: TRBV9; abundance: NA; d_gene: TRBD2; j_gene: TRBJ2-7; CDR3aa: CASSAGLAGDEQYF; CDR3nt: TGTGCCAGCAGCGCCGGACTAGCGGGGGACGAGCAGTACTTC
v_gene: TRBV11-2; abundance: NA; d_gene: TRBD1; j_gene: TRBJ2-4; CDR3aa: CASSSPQGVLTKNIQYF; CDR3nt: TGTGCCAGCAGCTCCCCACAGGGGGTTCTGACCAAAAACATTCAGTACTTC
v_gene: TRBV19; abundance: NA; d_gene: TRBD1; j_gene: TRBJ2-7; CDR3aa: CASSLTGDSYEQYF; CDR3nt: TGTGCCAGTAGTCTTACAGGGGATTCCTACGAGCAGTACTTC
v_gene: TRBV11-2; abundance: NA; d_gene: NA; j_gene: TRBJ2-1; CDR3aa: CASSLDVPLSVYNEQFF; CDR3nt: TGTGCCAGCAGCTTAGACGTACCTCTGTCGGTCTACAATGAGCAGTTCTTC
v_gene: TRBV4-2; abundance: NA; d_gene: NA; j_gene: TRBJ2-5; CDR3aa: CASSQATGTETQYF; CDR3nt: TGTGCCAGCAGCCAAGCGACAGGTACGGAGACCCAGTACTTC
v_gene: TRBV27; abundance: NA; d_gene: NA; j_gene: TRBJ1-2; CDR3aa: CASSLSVRHGYTF; CDR3nt: TGTGCCAGCAGTTTATCCGTGCGTCATGGCTACACCTTC
v_gene: TRBV6-5; abundance: NA; d_gene: NA; j_gene: TRBJ1-1; CDR3aa: CASSLQGPSEAFF; CDR3nt: TGTGCCAGCAGTTTGCAGGGCCCCTCTGAAGCTTTCTTT
v_gene: TRBV7-9; abundance: NA; d_gene: NA; j_gene: TRBJ2-7; CDR3aa: CASSPPGSPYEQYF; CDR3nt: TGTGCCAGCAGCCCTCCCGGCTCTCCCTACGAGCAGTACTTC
v_gene: TRBV27; abundance: few; d_gene: NA; j_gene: TRBJ2-7; CDR3aa: CASSLYGYEQYF; CDR3nt: TGTGCCAGCAGTTTATATGGGTACGAGCAGTACTTC
v_gene: TRBV7-9; abundance: NA; d_gene: TRBD2; j_gene: TRBJ2-5; CDR3aa: CASSWGREVETQYF; CDR3nt: TGTGCCAGCAGCTGGGGGCGGGAGGTGGAGACCCAGTACTTC
v_gene: TRBV5-4; abundance: NA; d_gene: TRBD1; j_gene: TRBJ1-2; CDR3aa: CASNPDRTLLGYTF; CDR3nt: TGTGCCAGCAACCCGGACAGGACTCTATTGGGCTACACCTTC
v_gene: TRBV7-9; abundance: NA; d_gene: TRBD2; j_gene: TRBJ2-7; CDR3aa: CASSPWTSSYEQYF; CDR3nt: TGTGCCAGCAGCCCCTGGACTAGCTCCTACGAGCAGTACTTC
v_gene: TRBV6-4; abundance: NA; d_gene: NA; j_gene: TRBJ2-1; CDR3aa: CASSSTSSSYNEQFF; CDR3nt: TGTGCCAGCAGTTCCACTAGCAGTTCCTACAATGAGCAGTTCTTC